A selection of T cell receptor beta chains follows, all from one sample in a study of blood T cells in healthy people across ages. TCRdb re-called the 5' RACE reads with MiXCR, one entry per CDR3 protein. The sample lists 1 million to 1.2 million distinct CDR3 sequences, about two fifths seen once, with 10% to 15% in the top ten. Sequenced input: blood. The receptors were sampled from a man in his late teens or twenties in good health. CDR3s include the opening cysteine and the closing phenylalanine or tryptophan. The D gene is left open where the match is weak. Rows give clone size only sometimes, using once, few, many, or a class for an expanded clone.

abundance	v_gene	j_gene	d_gene	CDR3aa	CDR3nt
.	TRBV7-9	TRBJ1-4	.	CASSLARANEKLFF	TGTGCCAGCAGCTTAGCTAGAGCTAATGAAAAACTGTTTTTT
.	TRBV4-3	TRBJ1-1	.	CASGQERVGNTEAFF	TGCGCCAGCGGCCAAGAACGGGTTGGGAACACTGAAGCTTTCTTT
.	TRBV20-1	TRBJ2-3	.	CSARDMGYTDTQYF	TGCAGTGCTAGAGATATGGGGTATACAGATACGCAGTATTTT
once	TRBV20-1	TRBJ2-5	TRBD2	CSANSLAGGHEQYF	TGCAGTGCTAACTCACTAGCGGGGGGACATGAGCAGTACTTC
few	TRBV6-2/TRBV6-3	TRBJ2-1	TRBD1	CASRPLLQGANYNEQFF	TGTGCCAGCAGGCCGCTGCTACAGGGGGCGAACTACAATGAGCAGTTCTTC
.	TRBV3-1	TRBJ2-1	.	CASSQGPVGTQFF	TGTGCCAGCAGTCAAGGACCCGTGGGGACCCAGTTCTTC
few	TRBV20-1	TRBJ1-1	.	CSARAPDGVTEAFF	TGCAGTGCTAGAGCCCCGGATGGAGTCACTGAAGCTTTCTTT
.	TRBV7-6	TRBJ1-1	.	CASSPYSGGRRAEAFF	TGTGCCAGCAGCCCGTATAGCGGGGGGCGCAGGGCTGAAGCTTTCTTT
few	TRBV2	TRBJ1-1	.	CASSDLDRKAFF	TGTGCCAGCAGTGACCTGGACAGAAAAGCTTTCTTT
.	TRBV20-1	TRBJ2-3	.	CSARSGADRSTDTQYF	TGCAGTGCCCGCTCGGGGGCGGACCGTAGCACAGATACGCAGTATTTT
.	TRBV12-3/TRBV12-4	TRBJ1-1	.	CASSSNDRGAEAFF	TGTGCCAGCAGTTCTAATGACCGCGGCGCTGAAGCTTTCTTT
.	TRBV2	TRBJ2-5	.	CASISTQETQYF	TGTGCCAGCATTTCCACTCAAGAGACCCAGTACTTC
.	TRBV20-1	TRBJ2-5	.	CSAREVGSGLAETQYF	TGCAGTGCTAGAGAGGTGGGGTCAGGGCTCGCAGAGACCCAGTACTTC
.	TRBV6-2/TRBV6-3	TRBJ1-1	.	CASSHGGAEAFF	TGTGCCAGCAGCCACGGGGGGGCTGAAGCTTTCTTT
once	TRBV12-5	TRBJ2-5	TRBD2	CASGLPWGGSEETQYF	TGTGCTAGTGGTTTGCCGTGGGGGGGTTCTGAAGAGACCCAGTACTTC
.	TRBV21-1	TRBJ1-1	.	CASSKATKAEQGAFF	TGTGCCAGCAGCAAAGCGACGAAAGCGGAGCAAGGCGCTTTCTTT
once	TRBV11-2	TRBJ2-7	.	CASSLEVSGVQYF	TGTGCCAGCAGCTTAGAGGTTTCGGGGGTACAGTACTTC
.	TRBV12-3/TRBV12-4	TRBJ1-2	.	CASSRHRYGYTF	TGTGCCAGCTCTAGACACCGCTATGGCTACACCTTC
many	TRBV12-3/TRBV12-4	TRBJ2-3	.	CASSYSSTADTQYF	TGTGCCAGCAGTTACTCCTCCACGGCAGATACGCAGTATTTT
.	TRBV5-1	TRBJ1-4	.	CASSFEAGWTNEKLFF	TGCGCCAGCAGCTTCGAGGCAGGGTGGACTAATGAAAAACTGTTTTTT
.	TRBV12-3/TRBV12-4	TRBJ2-5	.	CASSKPPAGETQYF	TGTGCCAGCAGTAAACCACCGGCGGGAGAGACCCAGTACTTC
few	TRBV29-1	TRBJ2-1	TRBD1	CSVRQNRQGNNEQFF	TGCAGCGTTCGGCAAAACCGACAGGGGAACAATGAGCAGTTCTTC
.	TRBV12-3/TRBV12-4	TRBJ1-1	.	CASSSPDRPNTETFF	TGTGCCAGCAGTTCTCCGGACAGACCGAACACTGAAACTTTCTTT
.	TRBV7-9	TRBJ2-3	TRBD1	CASSHRDQGAFTQYF	TGTGCCAGCAGCCATCGGGATCAGGGGGCATTTACGCAGTATTTT
.	TRBV5-4	TRBJ1-2	.	CASSLWTTNYGYTF	TGTGCCAGCAGCTTGTGGACAACTAACTATGGCTACACCTTC
.	TRBV4-2	TRBJ1-5	TRBD1	CASSPQSTGGEQPQHF	TGTGCCAGCAGCCCCCAATCCACAGGGGGCGAACAGCCCCAGCATTTT
.	TRBV4-2	TRBJ1-1	.	CASSQDYRGVNTEAFF	TGTGCCAGCAGCCAAGATTATCGGGGGGTGAACACTGAAGCTTTCTTT
.	TRBV7-2	TRBJ2-1	.	CASSRGQPTNEQFF	TGTGCCAGCAGCCGCGGACAGCCTACAAATGAGCAGTTCTTC
few	TRBV7-9	TRBJ1-1	.	CASSPDGGTNTEAFF	TGTGCCAGCAGCCCGGACGGAGGGACGAACACTGAAGCTTTCTTT
.	TRBV6-1	TRBJ1-5	.	CASSVGRGTEPQHF	TGTGCCAGCAGTGTTGGACGGGGGACCGAGCCCCAGCATTTT
.	TRBV4-3	TRBJ1-1	.	CASSQEEGLNTEAFF	TGCGCCAGCAGCCAAGAGGAGGGGCTGAACACTGAAGCTTTCTTT
.	TRBV15	TRBJ2-7	.	CATSRDPEHNEQYF	TGTGCCACCAGCAGAGATCCAGAACACAATGAGCAGTACTTC
.	TRBV4-3	TRBJ2-6	.	CASSQEKASRFYSGANVLTF	TGCGCCAGCAGCCAAGAGAAAGCCAGCCGGTTCTACTCTGGGGCCAACGTCCTGACTTTC
many	TRBV6-4	TRBJ2-1	.	CASSDLWNNEQFF	TGTGCCAGCAGTGACTTGTGGAACAATGAGCAGTTCTTC
.	TRBV6-2/TRBV6-3	TRBJ1-6	.	CASRSRTGLPGRNSPLHF	TGTGCCAGCAGAAGCAGAACAGGGTTACCTGGGAGGAATTCACCCCTCCACTTT
.	TRBV7-2	TRBJ1-1	.	CASSLEGVYTEAFF	TGTGCCAGCAGCTTAGAGGGTGTGTACACTGAAGCTTTCTTT
few	TRBV7-2	TRBJ2-1	.	CASSLPGTSWQFF	TGTGCCAGCAGCTTACCTGGGACTTCGTGGCAGTTCTTC
few	TRBV20-1	TRBJ2-5	.	CSARMKQAQETQYF	TGCAGTGCTAGAATGAAACAGGCCCAAGAGACCCAGTACTTC
.	TRBV7-2	TRBJ2-7	.	CASSRQADGRNEQYF	TGTGCCAGCAGCCGACAGGCGGACGGCAGAAACGAGCAGTACTTC
few	TRBV3-1	TRBJ2-1	.	CASSPGRGNEQFF	TGTGCCAGCAGCCCGGGGCGAGGCAATGAGCAGTTCTTC
few	TRBV5-1	TRBJ2-3	.	CASSHGQSTDTQYF	TGCGCCAGCAGCCATGGACAGAGCACAGATACGCAGTATTTT
.	TRBV27	TRBJ2-1	TRBD2	CASTQASGGHNEQFF	TGTGCCAGCACCCAGGCTAGCGGCGGCCACAATGAGCAGTTCTTC
.	TRBV4-3	TRBJ1-1	.	CASSHDRRTTEAFF	TGCGCCAGCAGCCACGACAGGCGTACCACTGAAGCTTTCTTT
few	TRBV2	TRBJ2-1	.	CASSETSNVLGQFF	TGTGCCAGCAGTGAGACTAGTAACGTGTTGGGGCAGTTCTTC
.	TRBV9	TRBJ2-2	TRBD2	CASSVDGRVAGELFF	TGTGCCAGCAGCGTAGACGGGAGGGTCGCCGGGGAGCTGTTTTTT
.	TRBV20-1	TRBJ1-1	.	CSAPPSGNLNTEAFF	TGCAGTGCCCCCCCAAGCGGAAACCTGAACACTGAAGCTTTCTTT
.	TRBV27	TRBJ2-7	.	CASSVARVYEQYF	TGTGCCAGCAGTGTCGCCAGAGTTTACGAGCAGTACTTC
.	TRBV4-1	TRBJ2-1	TRBD2	CATRSGGADSYNEQFF	TGCGCCACCCGTAGCGGGGGGGCCGACTCCTACAATGAGCAGTTCTTC
once	TRBV6-6	TRBJ1-2	.	CASNLQRVNYGYTF	TGTGCCAGCAATCTTCAGCGAGTGAACTATGGCTACACCTTC
.	TRBV27	TRBJ1-5	TRBD1	CASSSRINRGPDQPQHF	TGTGCCAGCAGTTCTCGTATCAACAGGGGACCGGATCAGCCCCAGCATTTT
.	TRBV10-3	TRBJ1-6	.	CAIRAGNNSPLHF	TGTGCCATCAGGGCAGGGAATAATTCACCCCTCCACTTT
.	TRBV4-2	TRBJ1-5	TRBD1	CASSQDGTANQPQHF	TGTGCCAGCAGCCAAGATGGGACAGCGAATCAGCCCCAGCATTTT
once	TRBV20-1	TRBJ2-1	.	CSAPLGPSSSYNEQFF	TGCAGTGCTCCCCTTGGGCCCTCCAGCTCCTACAATGAGCAGTTCTTC
few	TRBV5-1	TRBJ1-4	TRBD1	CASSLFWTGAARAQIATNEKLFF	TGCGCCAGCAGCTTGTTTTGGACAGGGGCCGCCCGTGCCCAAATTGCAACTAATGAAAAACTGTTTTTT
many	TRBV12-3/TRBV12-4	TRBJ2-3	.	CASSLRGGTDTQYF	TGTGCCAGCAGTTTAAGGGGGGGCACAGATACGCAGTATTTT
.	TRBV20-1	TRBJ2-1	.	CSARDLRLDIYNEQFF	TGCAGTGCTAGAGATCTCCGACTAGATATCTACAATGAGCAGTTCTTC
few	TRBV7-3	TRBJ1-2	TRBD1	CASSSKTGVGYTF	TGTGCCAGCAGCTCAAAAACAGGGGTTGGCTACACCTTC
.	TRBV2	TRBJ1-2	.	CASRLGHLNYGYTF	TGTGCCAGCAGGCTGGGACACCTTAACTATGGCTACACCTTC
.	TRBV7-2	TRBJ1-1	TRBD1	CASSLGPDRGSTEAFF	TGTGCCAGCAGCTTAGGTCCGGACAGGGGTTCCACTGAAGCTTTCTTT
few	TRBV20-1	TRBJ1-2	.	CSARDLSGSNYGYTF	TGCAGTGCTAGAGATTTGTCAGGGAGTAACTATGGCTACACCTTC